The entry below describes one T cell receptor (beta chain). The antigen is not known. TCRdb's copy holds only in-frame clones and misses some; the assay was immunoSEQ multiplex PCR. The repertoire holds about 76,000 clones, with about 88% as singletons. This specimen belongs to a study of T cell responses to AZD1222 COVID-19 vaccine. Whole-study findings and limits: Clonal diversity was possibly underestimated, and the donors were mostly white British, with more females.

This CDR3 is built from 15 residues. The V gene lost 5 bases and the J gene lost 2 bases, with 13 bases spanning the gap. Germline lookup yields CDR1 SGHVS and CDR2 FQNEAQ. The receptor was isolated from an adult in good health. Here the sequenced sample was peripheral blood, taken on day 0 of AZD1222 vaccination. V gene TRBV7-8 combines with J gene TRBJ1-5; D not certain. DNA for the CDR3: TGTGCCAGCAGCCGAGAAGGTCTGGGCAATCAGCCCCAGCATTTT. It is translated as CASSREGLGNQPQHF.